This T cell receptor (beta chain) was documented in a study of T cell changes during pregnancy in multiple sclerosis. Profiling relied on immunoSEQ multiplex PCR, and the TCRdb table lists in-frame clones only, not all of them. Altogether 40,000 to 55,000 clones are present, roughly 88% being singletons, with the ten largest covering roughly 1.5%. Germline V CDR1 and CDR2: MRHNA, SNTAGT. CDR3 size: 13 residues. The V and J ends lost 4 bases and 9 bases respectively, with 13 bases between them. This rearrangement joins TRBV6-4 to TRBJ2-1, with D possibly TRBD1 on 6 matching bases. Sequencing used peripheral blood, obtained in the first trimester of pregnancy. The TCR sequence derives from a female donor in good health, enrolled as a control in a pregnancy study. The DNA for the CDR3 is TGTGCCAGCAGTGCGGGGACACGCGGTGAGCAGTTCTTC. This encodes CASSAGTRGEQFF.